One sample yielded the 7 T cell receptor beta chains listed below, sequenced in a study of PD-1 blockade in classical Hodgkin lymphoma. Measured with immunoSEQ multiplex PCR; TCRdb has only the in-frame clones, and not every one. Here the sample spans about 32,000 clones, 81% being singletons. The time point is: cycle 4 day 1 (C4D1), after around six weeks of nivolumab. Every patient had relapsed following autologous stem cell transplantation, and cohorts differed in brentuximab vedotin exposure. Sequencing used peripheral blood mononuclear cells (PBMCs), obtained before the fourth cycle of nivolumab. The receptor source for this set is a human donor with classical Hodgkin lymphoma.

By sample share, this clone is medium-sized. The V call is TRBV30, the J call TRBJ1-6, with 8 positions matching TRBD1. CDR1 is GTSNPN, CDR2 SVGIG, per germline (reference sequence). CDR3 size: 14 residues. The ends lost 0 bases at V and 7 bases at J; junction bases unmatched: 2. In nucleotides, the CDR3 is TGTGCCTGGAGTGTAACAGGGGGAAATTCACCCCTCCACTTT. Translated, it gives CAWSVTGGNSPLHF.

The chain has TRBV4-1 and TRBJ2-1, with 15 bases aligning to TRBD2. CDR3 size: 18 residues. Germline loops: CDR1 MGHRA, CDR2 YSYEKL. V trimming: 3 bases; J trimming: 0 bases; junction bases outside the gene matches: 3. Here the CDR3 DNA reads TGCGCCAGCAGCCAGGGGACTAGCGGGGGGAGCTCCTACAATGAGCAGTTCTTC. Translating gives CASSQGTSGGSSYNEQFF.

DNA of the CDR3: TGTGCCAGCAGCTTAGAGGGACTACGAAACACCGGGGAGCTGTTTTTT. Translating it yields CASSLEGLRNTGELFF. The rearrangement uses TRBV7-9 and TRBJ2-2, with 7 bases matching TRBD2. V lost 1 base and J lost 2; bases outside the gene matches: 4. There are 16 residues in the CDR3. Germline V CDR1 and CDR2: SEHNR, FQNEAQ (reference sequence).

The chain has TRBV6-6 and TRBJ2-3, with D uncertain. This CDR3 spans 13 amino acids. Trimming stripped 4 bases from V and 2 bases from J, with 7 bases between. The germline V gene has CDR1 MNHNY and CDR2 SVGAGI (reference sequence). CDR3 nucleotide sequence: TGTGCCAGCAGTTTCTTGCCCACAGATACGCAGTATTTT. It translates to CASSFLPTDTQYF.

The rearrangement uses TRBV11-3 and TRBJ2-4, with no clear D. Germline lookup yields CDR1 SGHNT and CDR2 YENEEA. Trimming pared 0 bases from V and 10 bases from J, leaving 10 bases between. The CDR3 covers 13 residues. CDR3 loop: CASSLDTHDIQYF. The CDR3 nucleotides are TGTGCCAGCAGCTTAGATACACACGATATTCAGTACTTC.

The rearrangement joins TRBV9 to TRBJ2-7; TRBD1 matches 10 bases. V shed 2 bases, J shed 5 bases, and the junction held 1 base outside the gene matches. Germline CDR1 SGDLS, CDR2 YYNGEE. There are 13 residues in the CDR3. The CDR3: CASSVDRGNEQYF. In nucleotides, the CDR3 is TGTGCCAGCAGCGTGGACAGGGGGAACGAGCAGTACTTC.

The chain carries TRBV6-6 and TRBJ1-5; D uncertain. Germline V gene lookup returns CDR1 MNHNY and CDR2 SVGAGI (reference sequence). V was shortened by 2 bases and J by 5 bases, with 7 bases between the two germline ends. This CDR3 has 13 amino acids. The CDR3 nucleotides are TGTGCCAGCAGTTACCATGGAGATCAGCCCCAGCATTTT. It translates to CASSYHGDQPQHF.